This entry features one TCR beta chain sequence. Its antigen remains unidentified. This record belongs to a study of T cells expressing NK-cell markers (dated by TCRdb to the early 2020s). A note on the overall study: TCR beta-chain repertoires were profiled in sorted CD3+CD56+NKG2C+, CD3+CD56+NKG2C- and CD3+CD56-NKG2C+ T-cell subsets from several donors. Of the eight sequenced donors, seven were found to be HCMV-seropositive and one was found to be HCMV-seronegative. The eight sequenced donors were randomly selected healthy volunteers, three men and five women. Illumina HiSeq 2000/2500, MiSeq or NextSeq was used to sequence libraries as 2 x 150 bp reads. Study-wide conclusions, independent of this receptor: Whether the expanded NKG2C-expressing T cell clones were specific for HCMV antigens was left unclear. In more than five donors, the dominant CD3+CD56+NKG2C+ clonotypes were found to rank among the top 10 CD8+ clonotypes and to make up 1.0-7.0% of CD8+ T cells. Those dominant clonotypes were again the most abundant among CD3+CD56-NKG2C+ cells in several donors, at 28.3-60.1%.

To determine HCMV serostatus, a commercial ELISA kit was used to detect HCMV-specific IgG in serum. Peripheral blood mononuclear cells were isolated from blood by Ficoll density gradient centrifugation. TCRdb shows the sequencer as Illumina HiSeq 2000. TCR beta cDNA libraries were prepared using 5'RACE template switching, which introduced a universal primer site and unique molecular identifiers. cDNA synthesis was primed from the TCR beta constant segment, followed by two successive PCR amplification steps. On the authors' methods: MIGEC handled demultiplexing of the reads and grouping by UMI, while MiTCR was used to assemble and quantify clonotypes. To remove erroneous sequences, TCR cDNA sequences were retained only when supported by two or more reads. The tcR package was used for downstream repertoire analysis, with clonotypes matched between fractions based on CDR3 nucleotide sequence plus V segment. VDJmatch was used to annotate antigen specificity against VDJdb, with one amino acid substitution allowed in CDR3. TCRdb reprocessed the reads and lists each CDR3 protein sequence as a single entry, with no DNA. Here the V and J calls rest on TCRdb's processing, not on the authors' analysis. The table for this sample shows about 430,000 distinct CDR3 sequences. The top ten clonotypes cover almost 1.5% of the sample.

Looking up the germline V gene yields CDR1 KGHSH and CDR2 LQKENI. Counted from cysteine to phenylalanine, this CDR3 has 17 amino acids. This entry has no DNA. This TCR was recovered from a woman between 50 and 59 years old in good health. Donor details come from another sample of the same person, matched by shared clones. The sequenced sample was blood T cells: a sorted CD56 or NKG2C T cell subset, CD4+ or CD8+ T cells, or bulk PBMC T cells (not recorded which). The chain uses TRBV18 and TRBJ2-2; the D call from TCRdb, TRBD2, cannot be confirmed without DNA. This receptor has the CDR3 CASSPILATTNTGELFF.